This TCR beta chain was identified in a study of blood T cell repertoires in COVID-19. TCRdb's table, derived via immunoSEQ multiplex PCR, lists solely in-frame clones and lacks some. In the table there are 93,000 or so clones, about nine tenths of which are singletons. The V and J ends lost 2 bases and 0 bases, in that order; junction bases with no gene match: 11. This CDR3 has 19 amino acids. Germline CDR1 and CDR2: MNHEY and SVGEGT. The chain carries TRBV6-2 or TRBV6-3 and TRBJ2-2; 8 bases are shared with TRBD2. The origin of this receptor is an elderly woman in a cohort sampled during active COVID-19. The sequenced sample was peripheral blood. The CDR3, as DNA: TGTGCCAGCAGTTACCCAAACCAACTAGCGGCGTCGAACACCGGGGAGCTGTTTTTT. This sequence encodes CASSYPNQLAASNTGELFF.